This T cell receptor beta chain was recorded in a study of blood T cell repertoires in COVID-19. Study at large: Acute and convalescent COVID-19 specimens originated in the United States, Italy and Spain.

Assay used: immunoSEQ multiplex PCR; TCRdb lists only in-frame clones, some missing. The sample carries roughly 250,000 clones, about 90% recorded once. The origin of this receptor is a woman between 25 and 40 years old with acute COVID-19. The sample comprised PBMCs or T cells enriched from blood (not recorded which).

CDR3 sequence (DNA): TGTGCCACCAGGGCGAGCGGGACCAACACCGGGGAGCTGTTTTTT. As protein: CATRASGTNTGELFF. This rearrangement joins TRBV24-1 to TRBJ2-2; the match to TRBD2 covers 7 bases. CDR1 is KGHDR and CDR2 is SFDVKD in the germline V gene. The CDR3 spans 15 residues. V lost 7 bases to trimming and J lost 2 bases; unmatched junction nucleotides: 6.